Sequencing of this TCR beta chain was carried out in a study of OX40 agonist ivuxolimab in advanced cancers. Study in general: The study treated patients with ivuxolimab, an agonistic anti-OX40 (CD134) antibody.

With 4 bases removed from V and 1 base from J, the gap between germline ends came to 9 bases. The CDR3 contains 13 residues. CDR1 and CDR2 (germline): SGHRS, YFSETQ. Study-level results: Antigens targeted by the expanded peripheral T cells were not determined. Some of the lowest clonal expansion was seen in partial responders at 0.1-3.0 mg/kg.

This clone has only a few counts. Its antigen is still unknown. The table came from immunoSEQ multiplex PCR; TCRdb's copy has only in-frame clones and leaves some out. The sample includes 50,000 to 60,000 clones, approximately 89% seen only once; the top ten take 5% to 7%. The input for sequencing was CD4+ or CD8+ T cells sorted from blood, taken in a trial of the OX40 agonist ivuxolimab. The V call is TRBV5-1, the J call TRBJ2-7; D call uncertain. The clonotype comes from an adult with an advanced solid tumor such as melanoma, head and neck, liver or kidney cancer. The CDR3 DNA follows: TGCGCCAGCAGCCACGGGCCATCCTACGAGCAGTACTTC. Protein: CASSHGPSYEQYF.